Listed here is a single T cell receptor beta chain. Within the sample, other DNA sequences also encode this same CDR3. The primer mix had 60 Vbeta and 13 Jbeta primers. The method was immunoSEQ multiplex PCR; TCRdb's version includes in-frame clones alone and lacks a portion of them. The table includes some 130,000 clones, 76% detected once. The data stem from a study of cytomegalovirus exposure and HLA in healthy donors. V was pared by 0 bases and J by 5 bases, with 2 bases of the junction left unmatched. This CDR3 comprises 14 residues. The germline gives CDR1 SGHRS, CDR2 YFSETQ. The chain has TRBV5-1 and TRBJ1-1; 9 bases line up with TRBD1. This receptor was identified in a middle-aged man in good health and CMV-seronegative. The specimen was PBMCs. The chain's CDR3 is CASSLDRGRTEAFF. Written as DNA, the CDR3 is TGCGCCAGCAGCTTGGACAGGGGGCGAACTGAAGCTTTCTTT.